The 14 T cell receptor beta chains presented below share a single source sample, sequenced in a study of T cells in Graves' hyperthyroidism and ophthalmopathy (dated by TCRdb to about 2019). Receptors were amplified or captured by multiplex PCR. These reads were obtained on an Illumina HiSeq 2000. TCR beta CDR3 regions were amplified from RNA transcripts. For the first round of RT-PCR on the TCR CDR3, the HTBI primer set was used together with the Qiagen OneStep RT-PCR kit. In-frame beta chains were kept once TCRdb had trimmed the public reads at Q25 with fastp and called clones with MiXCR. Identical CDR3 proteins give one entry, which carries the most common genes and DNA. For this sample there are nearly 600,000 distinct CDR3 sequences; 14% appear just once. More than 6% of the sample rests with the top ten. The sequenced sample consisted of blood. Source of these receptors: a woman between 18 and 30 years old with Graves' ophthalmopathy.

This clonotype appeared many times. This chain connects TRBV7-3 to TRBJ2-1, with D perhaps matching TRBD2 (7 bases). Germline V CDR1 and CDR2: SGHTA, FQGTGA. The V and J ends lost 5 bases and 8 bases respectively, with 19 bases between them. The CDR3 spans 15 residues. The CDR3 is CASSPRGGKGDEQFF. Written as DNA, the CDR3 is TGTGCCAGCAGCCCGAGGGGGGGCAAAGGCGATGAGCAGTTCTTC.

The DNA of the CDR3 is TGTGCCAGCAGCTCTGGACTAGCGGCTGGGACCTACGAGCAGTACTTC. The encoded protein is CASSSGLAAGTYEQYF. This rearrangement joins TRBV5-4 to TRBJ2-7, with TRBD2 matching over 10 bases. The germline V gene has CDR1 SGHNT and CDR2 YYREEE (reference sequence). This CDR3 contains 16 residues. The ends lost 3 bases at V and 2 bases at J; junction bases unmatched: 8.

This clonotype was detected a few times. This sequence joins TRBV14 and TRBJ2-1; D possibly corresponds to TRBD2 (7 bases). The ends were cut back, 0 bases at V and 8 bases at J, with 11 bases in the middle. The CDR3 is 14 amino acids. Germline lookup yields CDR1 SGHDN and CDR2 FVKESK. The CDR3 spells CASSQDPGGYEQFF. The CDR3 coding sequence is TGTGCCAGCAGCCAAGATCCGGGGGGCTATGAGCAGTTCTTC.

V usage is TRBV14 and J usage is TRBJ1-4; D is unclear. V was cut by 4 bases and J by 5 bases, with 20 bases left in between. The length of the CDR3 is 17 residues. From germline, CDR1 is SGHDN and CDR2 FVKESK. The CDR3: CASSLRRSTTRNEKLFF. DNA of the CDR3: TGTGCCAGCAGCCTCCGCAGGAGCACAACCCGGAATGAAAAACTGTTTTTT.

The V call is TRBV20-1, the J call TRBJ1-2; D is perhaps TRBD1 (5 bases). CDR3 size: 18 residues. Germline V gene lookup returns CDR1 DFQATT and CDR2 SNEGSKA (reference sequence). Trimming removed 0 bases at V and 0 bases at J, with 20 bases between. The CDR3 DNA is TGCAGTGCTAGAGATTATCGTCGGAGCGGGGCTTCTAACTATGGCTACACCTTC. Protein product: CSARDYRRSGASNYGYTF.

This clonotype was recorded many times. The genes are TRBV18 and TRBJ2-7; 10 bases align to TRBD2. Trimming at V came to 6 bases and at J to 5 bases, leaving 7 bases not matched to a gene. Germline V gene lookup returns CDR1 KGHSH and CDR2 LQKENI. The CDR3 contains 14 residues. CDR3 sequence: CASSEGLASNEQYF. CDR3 coding DNA: TGTGCCAGCTCCGAGGGACTAGCGTCCAACGAGCAGTACTTC.

The chain recombines TRBV20-1 with TRBJ1-2, with D possibly being TRBD1 (5 bases). The CDR3 is 15 amino acids. Trimming shortened V by 3 bases and J by 4 bases, and 18 bases separated the two germline ends. Germline CDR1 is DFQATT and CDR2 is SNEGSKA (reference sequence). CDR3 sequence: CSASLDSTLGYGYTF. CDR3 DNA sequence: TGCAGTGCTAGTTTAGACAGTACCCTCGGCTATGGCTACACCTTC.

This clonotype showed up many times. The chain has TRBV11-3 and TRBJ2-2; D ambiguous. Germline V gene lookup returns CDR1 SGHNT and CDR2 YENEEA. The V gene lost 2 bases and the J gene lost 3 bases, with 4 bases spanning the gap. This CDR3 spans 13 amino acids. CDR3 nucleotide sequence: TGTGCCAGCAGCTTAATAGACACCGGGGAGCTGTTTTTT. It specifies CASSLIDTGELFF.

This clonotype was picked up many times. This rearrangement joins TRBV7-9 to TRBJ2-4; 8 nucleotides agree with TRBD1. Germline CDR1 reads SEHNR; CDR2 reads FQNEAQ (reference sequence). There are 14 residues in the CDR3. Trimming removed 5 bases from V and 4 bases from J; junction bases left unmatched: 4. CDR3 DNA sequence: TGTGCCAGCAGCCCAAGACAGGGGAAAAACATTCAGTACTTC. Translating it yields CASSPRQGKNIQYF.

This clonotype was detected a few times. This chain connects TRBV29-1 to TRBJ1-1; 7 bases align to TRBD1. The CDR3 length is 13 residues. In germline, CDR1 is SQVTM, CDR2 ANQGSEA. Trimming removed 5 bases from V and 2 bases from J; junction bases left unmatched: 5. CDR3 bases: TGCAGCGTTAATCGGGACAGTAACACTGAAGCTTTCTTT. It specifies CSVNRDSNTEAFF.

This clonotype was recorded only once. A single base separates this from a much larger clone, so it may be a read error. The chain uses TRBV12-3 or TRBV12-4 and TRBJ2-2; D perhaps matches TRBD2 (6 bases). The germline V and J ends were trimmed by 5 bases and 6 bases, with 28 bases remaining between them. The CDR3 extends over 19 amino acids. Written as DNA, the CDR3 is TGTGCCAGCAGTCCCCCTGAACGGGAGTTCTCCAGCAACGCCGGGGAGCTGTTTTTT. Protein: CASSPPEREFSSNAGELFF.

This clonotype was counted many times. The CDR3 loop is CATQSGGRGTQYF. The CDR3 DNA is TGTGCCACCCAGTCAGGAGGGCGTGGGACCCAGTACTTC. The chain recombines TRBV2 with TRBJ2-5; D is perhaps TRBD2 (6 bases). Germline CDR1 and CDR2: SNHLY and FYNNEI. V was trimmed by 10 bases and J by 7 bases, leaving 19 bases between them. The CDR3 has 13 amino acids.

This clonotype has ten or more counts. The chain carries TRBV20-1 and TRBJ1-4; D call uncertain. Germline-derived CDR1 and CDR2 are DFQATT and SNEGSKA (reference sequence). The CDR3 is made up of 16 amino acids. Trimming shortened V by 0 bases and J by 8 bases, and 19 bases separated the two germline ends. Written as DNA, the CDR3 is TGCAGTGCTAGAGATGGGGTCACCCGCCCGGAAGAAAAACTGTTTTTT. Amino acids: CSARDGVTRPEEKLFF.

This chain uses TRBV19 with TRBJ2-1; D call uncertain. Germline V CDR1 and CDR2: LNHDA, SQIVND (reference sequence). With 3 bases removed from V and 4 bases from J, the gap between germline ends came to 10 bases. This CDR3 is built from 14 residues. CDR3 coding DNA: TGTGCCAGTAGTATTGGGGTGGGATACAATGAGCAGTTCTTC. It is translated as CASSIGVGYNEQFF.